Listed here are 10 T cell receptor beta chains from one sample, sequenced in a study of T-cell memory formation after mild COVID-19. TCRdb re-analysed the 5' RACE reads in MiXCR, keeping a single row per CDR3 protein. The sample holds about 320,000 distinct CDR3 sequences, more than 13% seen once. Material for sequencing was PBMCs or a T cell subset sorted from them (not recorded which). All receptors derive from a man younger than 35 who had mild COVID-19 (a few samples of this study predate the infection). Cell type and time point are not known.

In this sample, this clonotype turned up a few times. The CDR3 DNA sequence: TGCGCCAGCAGCGTGGGTCTGGGGGACACTGAAGCTTTCTTT. It codes for CASSVGLGDTEAFF. The V gene is TRBV5-1, the J gene TRBJ1-1, with D maybe TRBD1 (5 bases). The V end lost 4 bases, the J end lost 3 bases, and 13 bases lay between the germline ends. The CDR3 contains 14 residues. The germline V gene encodes CDR1 SGHRS and CDR2 YFSETQ.

This clonotype was counted a few times. The gene calls are TRBV6-6 and TRBJ2-7; the D is unclear. Trimming shortened V by 0 bases and J by 4 bases, and 10 bases separated the two germline ends. The CDR3 extends over 14 amino acids. Per the germline V gene, CDR1 is MNHNY and CDR2 is SVGAGI (reference sequence). This chain's CDR3 is CASSYSTIFYEQYF. The DNA for the CDR3 is TGTGCCAGCAGTTACTCAACTATTTTTTACGAGCAGTACTTC.

The V call is TRBV5-1, the J call TRBJ2-1; D not resolved. This CDR3 region has 14 residues. The germline V gene has CDR1 SGHRS and CDR2 YFSETQ. V was clipped by 1 base and J by 3 bases, with 8 bases between them. The CDR3 DNA is TGCGCCAGCAGCTTGTTCACCCGCTACAATGAGCAGTTCTTC. It encodes CASSLFTRYNEQFF.

The rearrangement links TRBV9 to TRBJ2-1, with D maybe TRBD1 (5 bases). The length of the CDR3 is 16 residues. Germline-derived CDR1 and CDR2 are SGDLS and YYNGEE. Trimming pared 7 bases from V and 0 bases from J, leaving 17 bases between. The DNA of the CDR3 is TGTGCCAGCGGGGTGACAGCGACGTTCTCCTACAATGAGCAGTTCTTC. This encodes CASGVTATFSYNEQFF.

In its sample, this clonotype was seen a few times. This chain connects TRBV6-5 to TRBJ2-2; 13 bases agree with TRBD2. The CDR3 spans 17 residues. Germline V gene lookup returns CDR1 MNHEY and CDR2 SVGAGI. Trimming removed 7 bases from V and 6 bases from J; junction bases left unmatched: 11. In nucleotides, the CDR3 is TGTGCCAGCATCTCCGGACTAGCGGGGGTGGGTGCCGGGGAGCTGTTTTTT. Translating it yields CASISGLAGVGAGELFF.

The chain recombines TRBV11-2 with TRBJ2-5, with 11 positions matching TRBD2. With 2 bases clipped from V and 2 bases from J, the junction kept 4 bases outside the gene matches. The CDR3 is made up of 16 amino acids. The germline V gene has CDR1 SGHAT and CDR2 FQNNGV. CDR3 DNA sequence: TGTGCCAGCAGCTTACTAGCGGGGGGCCCTCAAGAGACCCAGTACTTC. The encoded protein is CASSLLAGGPQETQYF. Supplemented by reference TRBV11-2 and TRBJ2-5, the full variable domain reads EAGVAQSPRYKIIEKRQSVAFWCNPISGHATLYWYQQILGQGPKLLIQFQNNGVVDDSQLPKDRFSAERLKGVDSTLKIQPAKLEDSAVYLCASSLLAGGPQETQYFGPGTRLLVL.

V gene TRBV20-1 combines with J gene TRBJ1-1; TRBD1 agrees at 10 bases. The trim removed 1 base at V and 3 bases at J, leaving 5 bases unmatched. CDR1 DFQATT and CDR2 SNEGSKA come from the germline V gene (reference sequence). The CDR3 has 15 amino acids. This CDR3 is CSARAPGQGDTEAFF. Here the CDR3 DNA reads TGCAGTGCTAGAGCTCCAGGACAGGGGGACACTGAAGCTTTCTTT.

This sequence joins TRBV6-5 and TRBJ2-3; 10 positions agree with TRBD1. With 4 bases clipped from V and 7 bases from J, the junction kept 14 bases outside the gene matches. Germline CDR1 is MNHEY and CDR2 is SVGAGI. The CDR3 runs 17 residues. The CDR3 bases are TGTGCCAGCAGTTTGGTCCGGGACAGGGGACGCCGAAATACGCAGTATTTT. Translation: CASSLVRDRGRRNTQYF.

The chain employs TRBV7-9 and TRBJ2-3; D possibly corresponds to TRBD2 (5 bases). Trimming cost V 4 bases and J 6 bases, with 11 bases left between them. The CDR3 totals 13 residues. Germline values: CDR1 SEHNR, CDR2 FQNEAQ (reference sequence). CDR3 in amino acids: CASSWGEWDTQYF. The DNA of the CDR3 is TGTGCCAGCAGCTGGGGAGAATGGGATACGCAGTATTTT.

The gene calls are TRBV7-2 and TRBJ2-1, with D perhaps matching TRBD2 (5 bases). The germline V gene has CDR1 SGHTA and CDR2 FQGNSA. The CDR3 runs 13 residues. V lost 5 bases, J lost 4 bases, and 9 bases lay in between. The CDR3 protein is CASSTTSYNEQFF. The DNA for the CDR3 is TGTGCCAGCAGCACTACTAGTTACAATGAGCAGTTCTTC.